This T cell receptor (beta chain) is drawn from a study of cytomegalovirus exposure and HLA in healthy donors. About the research overall: An analysis done earlier identified about 120 million unique TCR beta sequences from approximately 180 million T cells. Counted in an early data release were approximately 85 million unique TCRs from HLA-typed donors.

A word on this clone: Its antigen is currently unknown.

From germline, CDR1 is SGHDN and CDR2 FVKESK. Deletions cut 4 bases from V and 3 bases from J, with 16 bases between. The CDR3 has 15 amino acids. PCR involved 60 Vbeta and 13 Jbeta primers. In the original processing: Approximately 86 million unique TCR beta chains, roughly 11 million shared, were counted in a later analysis. Generated by immunoSEQ multiplex PCR, the TCRdb table keeps only in-frame clones and is missing some. That table is the source of V, J and clone size, and D and trimming were worked out from the DNA. Here the sample spans approximately 160,000 clones, 84% being singletons. Regarding the study as a whole: For most TCR beta V segments, an earlier analysis put the productive rate at about 90% or about 30% of the time.

The origin of this receptor is a boy aged 2 to 10 in good health and CMV-seronegative. The chain combines TRBV14 with TRBJ2-7; D possibly corresponds to TRBD1 (6 bases). Sequencing was carried out using PBMCs. The CDR3: CASSLTQQGNYEQYF. In DNA, the CDR3 is TGTGCCAGCAGCCTCACCCAACAGGGTAACTACGAGCAGTACTTC.